A selection of T cell receptor beta chains follows, all from one sample in a study of response to subunit inactivated influenza vaccine. TCRdb reprocessed the RT-PCR reads with MiXCR, giving one entry per CDR3 protein. The top ten clones hold around 14% of a sample with approximately 500,000 distinct CDR3 sequences, over 10% of them seen once. The input for sequencing was PBMCs from blood, taken roughly 46 days after vaccination. These receptors were collected from a man between 45 and 60 years old who received an inactivated influenza vaccine. CDR3s include the opening cysteine and the closing phenylalanine or tryptophan. Clone size appears in some rows only: once, few, many, or a class for an expanded clone.

clone size: NA; J gene: TRBJ1-5; V gene: TRBV4-3; CDR3 protein: CASSQDRSGGSYQPQHF
clone size: NA; J gene: TRBJ2-3; V gene: TRBV7-2; CDR3 protein: CASSTYPDTQYF
clone size: few; J gene: TRBJ2-1; V gene: TRBV5-1; CDR3 protein: CASSSGTGTYNEQFF
clone size: many; J gene: TRBJ2-5; V gene: TRBV7-9; CDR3 protein: CASSLGGGLTPQETQYF
clone size: once; J gene: TRBJ2-7; V gene: TRBV14; CDR3 protein: CASHPKAPQSSYEQYF
clone size: NA; J gene: TRBJ2-5; V gene: TRBV5-5; CDR3 protein: CASSSPSWVHLLQETQYF
clone size: few; J gene: TRBJ2-2; V gene: TRBV7-7; CDR3 protein: CASSPSRGSNTGELFF
clone size: NA; J gene: TRBJ2-1; V gene: TRBV20-1; CDR3 protein: CSARLGTSGRKSSYNEQFF
clone size: NA; J gene: TRBJ2-7; V gene: TRBV6-2/TRBV6-3; CDR3 protein: CASSHRAYEQYF
clone size: NA; J gene: TRBJ2-5; V gene: TRBV6-5; CDR3 protein: CASSYSRSAETQYF
clone size: few; J gene: TRBJ2-7; V gene: TRBV6-5; CDR3 protein: CASSYTTGAGYEQYF
clone size: many; J gene: TRBJ2-7; V gene: TRBV10-3; CDR3 protein: CAILRSGSYEQYF
clone size: NA; J gene: TRBJ2-1; V gene: TRBV27; CDR3 protein: CASSLQRGRLYNEQFF
clone size: few; J gene: TRBJ2-3; V gene: TRBV20-1; CDR3 protein: CSAYKTLAKSGGSVGEDTQYF
clone size: many; J gene: TRBJ2-3; V gene: TRBV7-2; CDR3 protein: CASSRDYHSTDTQYF
clone size: few; J gene: TRBJ2-7; V gene: TRBV20-1; CDR3 protein: CSAHSSARPYEQYF
clone size: NA; J gene: TRBJ2-7; V gene: TRBV4-3; CDR3 protein: CASSQGRLAEYEQYF
clone size: few; J gene: TRBJ1-5; V gene: TRBV12-3/TRBV12-4; CDR3 protein: CASSRTDLNQPQHF
clone size: few; J gene: TRBJ2-7; V gene: TRBV28; CDR3 protein: CASSRSTGPTGYEQYF
clone size: NA; J gene: TRBJ1-6; V gene: TRBV7-2; CDR3 protein: CASSLVRLNSPLHF
clone size: few; J gene: TRBJ2-2; V gene: TRBV28; CDR3 protein: CASSRIAGVTGELFF